These 20 T cell receptor beta chains came from one sample sequenced in a study of neoadjuvant anti-PD-1 for oral cavity cancer. Sequencing used immunoSEQ multiplex PCR; TCRdb keeps in-frame clones, though not all of them. The table lists just over 14,000 clones, 70% of them singletons, with about 3% in the top ten. The sample here was PBMCs, taken before nivolumab (anti-PD-1) treatment. The receptors derive from a person aged 40 to 85 with oral cavity squamous cell carcinoma.

V gene TRBV11-2 combines with J gene TRBJ2-7; TRBD1 or TRBD2 may be the D gene (6 bases each). This CDR3 region has 15 residues. From germline, CDR1 is SGHAT and CDR2 FQNNGV. Between the trimmed V and J ends, which lost 5 bases and 0 bases, there was a span of 14 bases. As DNA, the CDR3 is TGTGCCAGCAGCCCTCTTCGGGGGCTCTCCTACGAGCAGTACTTC. This translates into CASSPLRGLSYEQYF.

The genes are TRBV2 and TRBJ2-3; D gene uncertain. The CDR3 runs 14 residues. V lost 7 bases to trimming and J lost 0 bases, with 11 bases between them. Looked up from germline, CDR1 is SNHLY and CDR2 is FYNNEI. The CDR3 is CASKESRSTDTQYF. The CDR3 bases are TGTGCCAGCAAAGAGTCGAGAAGCACAGATACGCAGTATTTT.

This chain joins TRBV11-2 and TRBJ2-1; TRBD1 is a possible D gene (7 bases). Germline V gives CDR1 SGHAT, CDR2 FQNNGV. Trimming stripped 4 bases from V and 4 bases from J, with 8 bases between. The CDR3 is 13 residues long. This chain's CDR3 is CASSSGGYNEQFF. CDR3 in DNA: TGTGCCAGCAGCTCAGGGGGGTACAATGAGCAGTTCTTC.

CDR3 in amino acids: CASSLRHNSPLHF. For the CDR3, the DNA is TGTGCCAGCAGTTTAAGGCACAATTCACCCCTCCACTTT. V is TRBV27 and J is TRBJ1-6; no reliable D call. With 2 bases removed from V and 7 bases from J, the gap between germline ends came to 6 bases. CDR3 length equals 13 residues. From germline, CDR1 is MNHEY and CDR2 SMNVEV (reference sequence).

J is TRBJ1-2 and V is TRBV5-1, with D possibly TRBD1 on 6 matching bases. V dropped 5 bases and J dropped 7 bases, with 21 bases sitting between them. This CDR3 is 15 amino acids long. The germline gives CDR1 SGHRS, CDR2 YFSETQ. CDR3 residues: CASSTQGLAQIGYTF. The CDR3 nucleotides read TGCGCCAGCAGTACGCAGGGGCTTGCTCAAATTGGCTACACCTTC.

V usage is TRBV6-5 and J usage is TRBJ1-4; no clear D gene. This CDR3 contains 13 residues. Germline V gene lookup returns CDR1 MNHEY and CDR2 SVGAGI. V was shortened by 9 bases and J by 7 bases, with 15 bases between the two germline ends. CDR3 DNA sequence: TGTGCCAGTAATAAGGCAGGCCTTGAAAAACTGTTTTTT. It specifies CASNKAGLEKLFF.

The chain uses TRBV7-2 and TRBJ1-5, with D unresolved. With 1 base removed from V and 9 bases from J, the gap between germline ends came to 10 bases. This CDR3 spans 13 amino acids. The germline CDR1 and CDR2 sequences are SGHTA and FQGNSA. CDR3 sequence reads: CASSLEVSRPQHF. In nucleotides, the CDR3 is TGTGCCAGCAGCTTAGAGGTCAGTCGGCCCCAGCATTTT.

This clone showed up just a few times. J is TRBJ1-2 and V is TRBV5-5; D is unclear. Germline V CDR1 and CDR2: SGHKS, YYEKEE (reference sequence). CDR3 length equals 14 residues. The V and J ends lost 0 bases and 2 bases respectively, with 8 bases between them. This chain's CDR3 is CASSLASGNYGYTF. CDR3 sequence (DNA): TGTGCCAGCAGCTTGGCCTCTGGGAACTATGGCTACACCTTC.

The J gene is TRBJ2-7, the V gene TRBV4-1; tentatively, D is TRBD2 (5 bases). V was clipped by 0 bases and J by 3 bases, with 15 bases between them. Germline V gives CDR1 MGHRA, CDR2 YSYEKL. This CDR3 spans 16 amino acids. The chain's CDR3 is CASSQDSGSAIYEQYF. In DNA form, the CDR3 reads TGCGCCAGCAGCCAAGATAGTGGGAGTGCGATCTACGAGCAGTACTTC.

This clone was seen a handful of times. This chain joins TRBV5-1 and TRBJ1-2, with D possibly matching TRBD1 (5 bases). Germline V gives CDR1 SGHRS, CDR2 YFSETQ. Trimming stripped 1 base from V and 6 bases from J, with 13 bases between. There are 14 residues in the CDR3. CDR3 sequence (DNA): TGCGCCAGCAGCTTGCGTTCGGGGGTTAATGGCTACACCTTC. Its translation is CASSLRSGVNGYTF.

The chain joins TRBV11-2 to TRBJ1-2, with D possibly being TRBD1 (6 bases). Germline CDR1 is SGHAT and CDR2 is FQNNGV. The CDR3 totals 14 residues. The ends were cut back, 5 bases at V and 4 bases at J, with 14 bases in the middle. In nucleotides, the CDR3 is TGTGCCAGCAGCATCGGGGAGGGGGGCTATGGCTACACCTTC. It yields the protein CASSIGEGGYGYTF.

This clone has only a few counts. The rearrangement joins TRBV28 to TRBJ1-2; 9 bases are a match to TRBD1. The CDR3 spans 15 residues. Germline values: CDR1 MDHEN, CDR2 SYDVKM. Losses at the gene ends were 3 bases for V and 7 bases for J; bases not matched to a gene: 9. CDR3 in DNA: TGTGCCAGCAGTTTCCTGACAGGGGGTTCTGGTGGCTACACCTTC. As protein: CASSFLTGGSGGYTF.

The V gene is TRBV7-2, the J gene TRBJ2-3; a possible D gene is TRBD2 (7 bases). The CDR3 covers 17 residues. Germline CDR1 SGHTA, CDR2 FQGNSA. V shed 0 bases and J shed 3 bases, with 16 bases lying between them. The CDR3 protein is CASSLASGRGATDTQYF. CDR3 nucleotide sequence: TGTGCCAGCAGCTTAGCTAGCGGTCGGGGGGCTACAGATACGCAGTATTTT.

This clone has only one observation. V and J are TRBV7-9 and TRBJ1-4; D may be TRBD1 (5 bases). In germline, CDR1 is SEHNR, CDR2 FQNEAQ (reference sequence). This CDR3 region has 16 residues. The V gene lost 5 bases and the J gene lost 5 bases, with 18 bases spanning the gap. CDR3 in amino acids: CASSTRDLPVNEKLFF. CDR3 nucleotides: TGTGCCAGCAGCACCCGGGACCTGCCCGTCAATGAAAAACTGTTTTTT.

This clone was recorded once. The rearrangement joins TRBV2 to TRBJ2-1, with 9 nucleotides matching TRBD2. V lost 7 bases to trimming and J lost 7 bases; unmatched junction nucleotides: 11. Germline V gives CDR1 SNHLY, CDR2 FYNNEI. The CDR3 is 15 amino acids. Here the CDR3 DNA reads TGTGCCAGCATCCTTCCGGGCGGGAGGGGTAATGAGCAGTTCTTC. Translating it yields CASILPGGRGNEQFF.

The chain employs TRBV15 and TRBJ2-7, with 12 bases aligning to TRBD2. V shed 4 bases, J shed 5 bases, and the junction held 6 bases outside the gene matches. The germline V gene encodes CDR1 LNHNV and CDR2 YYDKDF (reference sequence). This CDR3 is built from 15 residues. CDR3 sequence: CATSTGLAGTHEQYF. The CDR3 bases are TGTGCCACCAGCACAGGACTAGCGGGAACCCACGAGCAGTACTTC.

The rearrangement uses TRBV15 and TRBJ2-3; 13 nucleotides match TRBD2. The CDR3 is 15 residues long. The germline V gene encodes CDR1 LNHNV and CDR2 YYDKDF (reference sequence). V trimming: 6 bases; J trimming: 3 bases; junction bases outside the gene matches: 3. CDR3 nucleotides: TGTGCCACCAGTGAGACTAGCGGGAGGACAGATACGCAGTATTTT. Its translation is CATSETSGRTDTQYF.

This clone was seen a handful of times. The rearrangement uses TRBV28 and TRBJ1-2, with TRBD1 matching over 9 bases. CDR1 and CDR2 (germline): MDHEN, SYDVKM. The CDR3 covers 13 residues. CDR3 in DNA: TGTGCTGGAGGGAGGGACAGGGATCTCGGCTACACCTTC. This codes for CAGGRDRDLGYTF.

The V gene is TRBV28, the J gene TRBJ1-2; D possibly corresponds to TRBD1 (6 bases). The CDR3 runs to 13 residues. Germline V gene sequence: CDR1 MDHEN, CDR2 SYDVKM. Trimming removed 4 bases at V and 8 bases at J, with 14 bases between. CDR3 in amino acids: CASSSQTGAGYTF. The DNA of the CDR3 is TGTGCCAGCAGTTCCCAGACAGGTGCCGGCTACACCTTC.

This clone has just a few counts. The rearrangement uses TRBV4-1 and TRBJ2-3; D possibly corresponds to TRBD2 (5 bases). The CDR3 spans 15 residues. Germline values: CDR1 MGHRA, CDR2 YSYEKL. V was clipped by 1 base and J by 2 bases, with 10 bases between them. This chain's CDR3 is CASSQAPGYTDTQYF. CDR3 DNA: TGCGCCAGCAGCCAAGCGCCGGGATACACAGATACGCAGTATTTT.